Below, one TCR beta chain is given with its context. Antigen specificity is unknown. This sample is part of a study of T cell responses to AZD1222 COVID-19 vaccine. The study, taken as a whole, reports: There were mostly white British donors and more females than males, and clonal diversity was possibly underestimated. With dominance at 160-218 and 743-854, vaccine-associated CD4 TCRs spanned spike. Unmutated regions of variants are reportedly targeted by nearly half of spike-specific TCRs.

The method was immunoSEQ multiplex PCR; TCRdb's version includes in-frame clones alone and lacks a portion of them. The sample holds about 100,000 clones, approximately 90% seen once. Trimming removed 8 bases from V and 0 bases from J, with 7 bases in between. From germline, CDR1 is LNHDA and CDR2 SQIVND (reference sequence). The CDR3 sequence is 12 residues long. The source is an adult in good health. This rearrangement joins TRBV19 to TRBJ1-2; D uncertain. The sequenced sample was peripheral blood, obtained on day 0 of AZD1222 vaccination. As DNA, the CDR3 is TGTGCCAGTGGACGTCCTAACTATGGCTACACCTTC. Its protein is CASGRPNYGYTF.